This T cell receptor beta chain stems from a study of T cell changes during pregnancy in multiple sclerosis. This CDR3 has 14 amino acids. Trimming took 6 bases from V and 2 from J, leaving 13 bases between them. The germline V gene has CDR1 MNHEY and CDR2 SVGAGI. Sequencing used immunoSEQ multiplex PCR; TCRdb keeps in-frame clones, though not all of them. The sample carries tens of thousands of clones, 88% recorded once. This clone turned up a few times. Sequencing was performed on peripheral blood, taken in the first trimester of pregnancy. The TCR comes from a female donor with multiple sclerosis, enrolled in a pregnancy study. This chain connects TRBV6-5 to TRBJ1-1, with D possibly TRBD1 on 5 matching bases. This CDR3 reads CASRGRGVNTEAFF. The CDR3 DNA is TGTGCCAGCAGGGGGCGGGGGGTCAACACTGAAGCTTTCTTT.